These T cell receptor beta chains were read from a single sample in a study of OX40 agonist ivuxolimab in advanced cancers. Assay: immunoSEQ multiplex PCR; the TCRdb copy retains only in-frame clones and omits some. The sample records about 22,000 clones, around 77% being singletons. Sequences were derived from CD4+ or CD8+ T cells sorted from blood, sampled in a trial of the OX40 agonist ivuxolimab. These receptors originate from an adult with an advanced solid tumor such as melanoma, head and neck, liver or kidney cancer. Both conserved end residues are part of each CDR3. Fields, in order: J gene, D gene, clone size, V gene, CDR3 DNA, CDR3 protein. The D gene is left open where the match is weak. Some rows have no size entry. The others give once, few or many, or a class for an expanded clone.

j_gene: TRBJ2-7
d_gene: NA
abundance: NA
v_gene: TRBV4-1
CDR3nt: TGCGCCAGCAGCCGGACAATCTCCTACGAGCAGTACTTC
CDR3aa: CASSRTISYEQYF

j_gene: TRBJ2-3
d_gene: NA
abundance: NA
v_gene: TRBV9
CDR3nt: TGTGCCAGCAGCGTAGGTGGGGGACTCACAGATACGCAGTATTTT
CDR3aa: CASSVGGGLTDTQYF

j_gene: TRBJ2-7
d_gene: TRBD1
abundance: few
v_gene: TRBV9
CDR3nt: TGTGCCAGCAGCGTGGGACAGGGTAGCGACGAGCAGTACTTC
CDR3aa: CASSVGQGSDEQYF

j_gene: TRBJ1-5
d_gene: NA
abundance: NA
v_gene: TRBV30
CDR3nt: TGTGCCTGGAGTGCTCTAAACAATCAGCCCCAGCATTTT
CDR3aa: CAWSALNNQPQHF

j_gene: TRBJ2-3
d_gene: TRBD2
abundance: NA
v_gene: TRBV6-5
CDR3nt: TGTGCCAGCACTAGCGGGGGTACAGATACGCAGTATTTT
CDR3aa: CASTSGGTDTQYF

j_gene: TRBJ2-7
d_gene: NA
abundance: NA
v_gene: TRBV5-4
CDR3nt: TGTGCCAGCAGCTTAGGAAACGAGCAGTACTTC
CDR3aa: CASSLGNEQYF

j_gene: TRBJ2-5
d_gene: TRBD1
abundance: few
v_gene: TRBV6-5
CDR3nt: TGTGCCAGCAGTTCCTGGGACAGCCGGGAAGAGACCCAGTACTTC
CDR3aa: CASSSWDSREETQYF

j_gene: TRBJ1-5
d_gene: NA
abundance: NA
v_gene: TRBV27
CDR3nt: TGTGCCAGCAGGCAAACAGGGTACAATCAGCCCCAGCATTTT
CDR3aa: CASRQTGYNQPQHF

j_gene: TRBJ1-2
d_gene: NA
abundance: NA
v_gene: TRBV5-1
CDR3nt: TGCGCCAGCAGCCCAGGGTGGGACTATGGCTACACCTTC
CDR3aa: CASSPGWDYGYTF

j_gene: TRBJ1-6
d_gene: NA
abundance: NA
v_gene: TRBV4-3
CDR3nt: TGCGCCAGCAGCCAAGATCAGGACGTGGCCCTCCACTTT
CDR3aa: CASSQDQDVALHF

j_gene: TRBJ2-3
d_gene: TRBD1
abundance: once
v_gene: TRBV19
CDR3nt: TGTGCCAGTAGTGTTCCGGGACAGGGGTTTCGGGGTACGCAGTATTTT
CDR3aa: CASSVPGQGFRGTQYF

j_gene: TRBJ1-2
d_gene: NA
abundance: NA
v_gene: TRBV4-2
CDR3nt: TGTGCCAGCAGCCAAATGACAGGTTCCTATGGCTACACCTTC
CDR3aa: CASSQMTGSYGYTF

j_gene: TRBJ2-1
d_gene: NA
abundance: few
v_gene: TRBV9
CDR3nt: TGTGCCAGCAGCGCCCAGGGGGGGTCCTACAATGAGCAGTTCTTC
CDR3aa: CASSAQGGSYNEQFF

j_gene: TRBJ2-5
d_gene: NA
abundance: NA
v_gene: TRBV5-6
CDR3nt: TGTGCCAGCAGCATCGGCTCAATAAGGGAGCAGTACTTC
CDR3aa: CASSIGSIREQYF

j_gene: TRBJ2-2
d_gene: TRBD1
abundance: NA
v_gene: TRBV19
CDR3nt: TGTGCCAGTAGTATAGACCGGGACAGAGACACCGGGGAGCTGTTTTTT
CDR3aa: CASSIDRDRDTGELFF

j_gene: TRBJ2-7
d_gene: NA
abundance: once
v_gene: TRBV5-5
CDR3nt: TGTGCCAGCAGCTTTTACCCCTCGAACGAGGGCTCCTACGAGCAGTACTTC
CDR3aa: CASSFYPSNEGSYEQYF

j_gene: TRBJ1-2
d_gene: NA
abundance: NA
v_gene: TRBV2
CDR3nt: TGTGCCAGCAGGGAGGGGCATGGCTACACCTTC
CDR3aa: CASREGHGYTF

j_gene: TRBJ1-1
d_gene: TRBD1
abundance: NA
v_gene: TRBV6-5
CDR3nt: TGTGCCAGCAGTTACGGGGACAGGGGGAACACTGAAGCTTTCTTT
CDR3aa: CASSYGDRGNTEAFF

j_gene: TRBJ2-5
d_gene: NA
abundance: NA
v_gene: TRBV5-1
CDR3nt: TGCGCCAGCAGCCCCGGAGGTGACTACCAAGAGACCCAGTACTTC
CDR3aa: CASSPGGDYQETQYF